This T cell receptor beta chain was observed in a study of vaccination effects on CD4 cells after COVID-19. As for the study in general: The participants, recipients of two vaccine doses, got either BNT162b2 or mRNA-1273.

ViraFEST used viral peptide pools to expand antigen-specific CD4+ T cells before sequencing. Scientists isolated CD4+ T cells after an approximately ten-day culture period ended. Measured with immunoSEQ multiplex PCR; TCRdb has only the in-frame clones, and not every one. The sample holds under 85,000 clones, approximately 74% seen once. Regarding the study as a whole: Vaccine-induced clones in healthy vaccinees cross-reacted with common cold coronaviruses in only 1 of 255 cases. No early post-infection timepoints were available in the study, which also included few convalescent patients.

This CDR3 is 13 amino acids long. Germline assignment: CDR1 SNHLY and CDR2 FYNNEI. The junction had 3 bases not matched to a gene; V was cut back by 5 bases and J by 5 bases. On this clone itself: What it recognizes is unknown.

The receptor was isolated from a human donor who received a COVID-19 vaccine. Sequences were derived from CD4+ T cells from PBMCs cultured with HCoV-229E spike peptides, sampled before COVID-19 vaccination. The rearrangement links TRBV2 to TRBJ2-1, with 7 positions matching TRBD1. The chain's CDR3 is CASSSDRHNEQFF. The CDR3 bases are TGTGCCAGCAGTTCGGACAGGCACAATGAGCAGTTCTTC.